This is a list of T cell receptor beta chains from one sample in a study of neoadjuvant anti-PD-1 for oral cavity cancer. The protocol was immunoSEQ multiplex PCR, while the TCRdb copy is restricted to in-frame clones and leaves out a portion. The table shows 72,000 or so clones, with 65% to 85% occurring only once. Material: PBMCs, obtained before nivolumab (anti-PD-1) treatment. The receptors were gathered from a person between 35 and 79 years old with oral cavity squamous cell carcinoma. CDR3s include the opening cysteine and the closing phenylalanine or tryptophan. The D gene is left open where the match is weak. The listing skips clone size in some rows; elsewhere it reads once, few, many or a size class.

V gene	clone size	J gene	D gene	CDR3 protein	CDR3 DNA
TRBV5-1	NA	TRBJ2-7	TRBD1	CASSSTGQGGYEQYF	TGCGCCAGCAGCTCTACCGGACAGGGAGGCTACGAGCAGTACTTC
TRBV5-1	NA	TRBJ2-7	TRBD2	CASSETSGRVPYEQYF	TGCGCCAGCAGCGAGACTAGCGGGAGGGTTCCCTACGAGCAGTACTTC
TRBV12-5	few	TRBJ2-2	NA	CASGSSGESRVGELFF	TGTGCTAGTGGTTCCTCGGGTGAGAGTCGGGTCGGGGAGCTGTTTTTT
TRBV30	once	TRBJ1-1	NA	CAWSVGVNTEAFF	TGTGCCTGGAGTGTGGGGGTGAACACTGAAGCTTTCTTT
TRBV7-7	many	TRBJ2-2	NA	CASSLGTPYTGELFF	TGTGCCAGCAGCTTAGGGACCCCTTACACCGGGGAGCTGTTTTTT
TRBV6-5	NA	TRBJ1-2	NA	CASRRDYGYTF	TGTGCCAGCAGGCGTGACTATGGCTACACCTTC
TRBV7-3	NA	TRBJ2-7	NA	CASSFYEQYF	TGTGCCAGCAGCTTCTACGAGCAGTACTTC
TRBV5-1	NA	TRBJ1-5	TRBD1	CASSLNPGQVFHQPQHF	TGCGCCAGCAGCTTGAACCCGGGACAGGTCTTCCATCAGCCCCAGCATTTT
TRBV7-6	few	TRBJ2-3	NA	CASSLVLLRDSTDTQYF	TGTGCCAGCAGCTTAGTCCTTTTGCGGGATAGCACAGATACGCAGTATTTT
TRBV21-1	NA	TRBJ1-4	NA	CASSKGDDCGGLRETNEKLFF	TGTGCCAGCAGCAAAGGTGACGATTGCGGAGGTCTTCGGGAAACTAATGAAAAACTGTTTTTT
TRBV2	NA	TRBJ1-6	NA	CASSVSGPLYSPLHF	TGTGCCAGCAGTGTTTCCGGGCCACTTTATTCACCCCTCCACTTT
TRBV5-1	NA	TRBJ1-2	NA	CASSLEYRGYGYTF	TGCGCCAGCAGCTTGGAATACAGAGGATATGGCTACACCTTC
TRBV7-8	NA	TRBJ1-2	NA	CASTGPSNYGYTF	TGTGCCAGCACAGGACCCTCTAACTATGGCTACACCTTC
TRBV2	once	TRBJ1-1	NA	CASRWEENTEAFF	TGTGCCAGCAGGTGGGAGGAGAACACTGAAGCTTTCTTT
TRBV15	NA	TRBJ2-2	NA	CATRDQLNTGELFF	TGTGCCACCCGGGACCAACTAAACACCGGGGAGCTGTTTTTT
TRBV12-2	NA	TRBJ2-7	NA	CASRSGGTYEQYF	TGTGCAAGTCGCTCAGGCGGTACCTACGAGCAGTACTTC
TRBV27	NA	TRBJ1-5	NA	CASSFIQGRNQPQHF	TGTGCCAGCAGTTTTATCCAGGGTAGGAATCAGCCCCAGCATTTT